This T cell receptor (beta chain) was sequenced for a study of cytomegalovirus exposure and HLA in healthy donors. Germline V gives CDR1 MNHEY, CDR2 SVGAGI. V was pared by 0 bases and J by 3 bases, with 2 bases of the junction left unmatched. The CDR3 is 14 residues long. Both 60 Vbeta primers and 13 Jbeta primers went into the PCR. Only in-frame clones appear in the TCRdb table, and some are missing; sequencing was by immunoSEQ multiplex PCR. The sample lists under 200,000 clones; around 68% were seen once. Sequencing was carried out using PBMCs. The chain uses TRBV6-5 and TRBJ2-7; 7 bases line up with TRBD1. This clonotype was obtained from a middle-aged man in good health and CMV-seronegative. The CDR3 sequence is CASSYSYRGYEQYF. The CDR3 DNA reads TGTGCCAGCAGTTACTCCTACAGGGGCTACGAGCAGTACTTC.